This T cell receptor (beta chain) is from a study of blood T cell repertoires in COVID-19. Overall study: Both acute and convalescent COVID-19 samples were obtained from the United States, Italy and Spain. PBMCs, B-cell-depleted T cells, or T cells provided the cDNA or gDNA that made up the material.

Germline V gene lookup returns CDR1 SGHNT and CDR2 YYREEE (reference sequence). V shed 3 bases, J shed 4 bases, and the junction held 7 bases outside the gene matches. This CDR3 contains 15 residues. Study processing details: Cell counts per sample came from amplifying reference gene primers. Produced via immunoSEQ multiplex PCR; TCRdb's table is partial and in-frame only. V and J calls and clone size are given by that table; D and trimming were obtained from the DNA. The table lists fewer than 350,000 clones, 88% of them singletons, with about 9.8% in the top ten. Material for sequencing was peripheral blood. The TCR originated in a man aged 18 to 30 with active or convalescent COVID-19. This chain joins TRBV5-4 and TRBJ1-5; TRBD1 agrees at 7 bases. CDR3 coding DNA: TGTGCCAGCAGCTCCTCCCCGGGACAGAATCAGCCCCAGCATTTT. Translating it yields CASSSSPGQNQPQHF. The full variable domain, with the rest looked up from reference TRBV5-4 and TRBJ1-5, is ETGVTQSPTHLIKTRGQQVTLRCSSQSGHNTVSWYQQALGQGPQFIFQYYREEENGRGNFPPRFSGLQFPNYSSELNVNALELDDSALYLCASSSSPGQNQPQHFGDGTRLSIL.